The entry below describes one T cell receptor beta chain. The antigen is undetermined. The germline gives CDR1 SEHNR, CDR2 FQNEAQ (reference sequence). Trimming removed 6 bases at V and 3 bases at J, with 11 bases between. The length of the CDR3 is 13 residues. These data come from a study of CD8+CD57+ T cells in acquired aplastic anemia. The study's findings and limits: Overlapping CD8+ CDR3 repertoires of patients and controls contained roughly 29 shared sequences.

Patients chosen for sequencing had shown CD8+CD57+ cell expansion by flow cytometry. A severe acquired aplastic anemia diagnosis applied to all patients. Patients had not yet gotten any therapy when their blood was taken for sampling. Genomic DNA served as template for TCR beta VDJ and CDR3 profiling. From the reads, TCRdb called clonotypes with MiXCR, one entry per CDR3 protein. This sample carries approximately 95,000 distinct CDR3 sequences, about 63% of them seen once, and the ten largest clones take about 60%. The rearrangement links TRBV7-9 to TRBJ1-2, with TRBD1 as a possible D gene (6 bases). Sequencing was performed on sorted CD4+, CD8+, or CD8+CD57+ T cells (not recorded which) from PBMCs. The receptor's source is a human donor with aplastic anemia. CDR3 amino acids: CASRDQGYYGYTF. The CDR3 DNA follows: TGTGCCAGCAGGGATCAGGGGTACTATGGCTACACCTTC.